Each of the 4 T cell receptor beta chains below was sequenced from the same sample in a study of T-cell memory formation after mild COVID-19. TCRdb recomputed calls from the 5' RACE reads with MiXCR, one row per CDR3 protein. The sample has about 270,000 distinct CDR3 sequences, approximately 15% seen once. Source material: PBMCs or a T cell subset sorted from them (not recorded which). The source of these receptors is a man aged 18 to 30 who had mild COVID-19 (a few samples of this study predate the infection). Cell type and time point are not known.

This clonotype has only a few counts. The chain is built from TRBV6-7 and TRBJ2-7, with 8 bases identical to TRBD1. TRBV6-7 is an ORF, with its function uncertain. The V and J ends lost 4 bases and 0 bases, in that order; junction bases with no gene match: 5. The CDR3 has 15 amino acids. CDR3 protein: CASSSPRGLSYEQYF. CDR3 nucleotide sequence: TGTGCCAGCAGTTCACCCAGGGGGCTCTCCTACGAGCAGTACTTC.

The chain uses TRBV3-1 and TRBJ2-1, with TRBD2 identical over 13 bases. The length of the CDR3 is 16 residues. Germline CDR1 is LGHDT and CDR2 is YNNKEL (reference sequence). After removal of 6 bases from V and 7 bases from J, the junction contained 9 bases not matched to a gene. The CDR3 DNA follows: TGTGCCAGCAGGCTTTCACTAGCGGGGGGGCCTAATGAGCAGTTCTTC. Protein product: CASRLSLAGGPNEQFF.

Ten or more counts support this clonotype. V is TRBV7-9 and J is TRBJ1-1, with unresolved D. The CDR3 extends over 13 amino acids. Germline-derived CDR1 and CDR2 are SEHNR and FQNEAQ (reference sequence). V was clipped by 2 bases and J by 1 base, with 5 bases between them. The CDR3 protein is CASSLNGNTEAFF. CDR3 in DNA: TGTGCCAGCAGCTTAAACGGGAACACTGAAGCTTTCTTT.

In this sample, this clonotype turned up a few times. V and J are TRBV7-9 and TRBJ2-5; D is ambiguous. The V gene lost 8 bases and the J gene lost 1 base, with 11 bases spanning the gap. The CDR3 runs 13 residues. CDR1 and CDR2 from the germline V gene are SEHNR and FQNEAQ (reference sequence). The CDR3 sequence is CASQWSFQETQYF. The CDR3 DNA follows: TGTGCCAGCCAGTGGTCCTTCCAAGAGACCCAGTACTTC.